This T cell receptor beta chain was found in a study of monozygotic twins with inflammatory bowel disease. Study observations and caveats: Variability in patient repertoires may have come partly from differing immunosuppressive treatments. By inverse Simpson index, TCRbeta diversity was lower in IBD patients than in healthy co-twins.

The CDR3 loop spans 18 amino acids. CDR1 and CDR2 (germline): SNHLY, FYNNEI. TCRdb re-called the 5' RACE reads and shows each CDR3 protein once, DNA omitted. The sample holds about 380,000 distinct CDR3 sequences. Note on this clonotype: Its antigen is unidentified.

Sequenced: blood. This sequence originates from a human donor with ulcerative colitis or Crohn's disease, or a healthy co-twin of an affected twin (not recorded which). The chain carries TRBV2 and TRBJ1-3. The CDR3: CASSRSGIRSSNGNTIYF. The full variable domain, its missing parts supplied by reference TRBV2 and TRBJ1-3, is EPEVTQTPSHQVTQMGQEVILRCVPISNHLYFYWYRQILGQKVEFLVSFYNNEISEKSEIFDDQFSVERPDGSNFTLKIRSTKLEDSAMYFCASSRSGIRSSNGNTIYFGEGSWLTVV.